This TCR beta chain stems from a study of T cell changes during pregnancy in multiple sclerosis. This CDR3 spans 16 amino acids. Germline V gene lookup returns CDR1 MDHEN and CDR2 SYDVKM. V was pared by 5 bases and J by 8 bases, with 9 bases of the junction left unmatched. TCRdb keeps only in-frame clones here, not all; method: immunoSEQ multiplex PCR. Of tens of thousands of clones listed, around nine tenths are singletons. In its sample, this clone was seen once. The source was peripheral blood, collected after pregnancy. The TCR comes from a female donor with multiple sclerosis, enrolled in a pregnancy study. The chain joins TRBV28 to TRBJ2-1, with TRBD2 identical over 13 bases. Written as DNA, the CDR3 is TGTGCCAGCAGTCCCGTACTAGCGGGGGGGCCCCATGAGCAGTTCTTC. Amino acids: CASSPVLAGGPHEQFF.